These T cell receptor beta chains were read from a single sample in a study of blood T cell repertoires in COVID-19. Assay: immunoSEQ multiplex PCR; the TCRdb copy retains only in-frame clones and omits some. The table shows fewer than 65,000 clones, with over 85% occurring only once. The specimen sequenced was peripheral blood. The source is a human donor in a cohort sampled during active COVID-19. Each CDR3 is given with its conserved first and last residue. A D gene is named only where the DNA matches it firmly. Rows give clone size only sometimes, using once, few, many, or a class for an expanded clone.

d_gene	v_gene	j_gene	abundance	CDR3aa	CDR3nt
NA	TRBV5-1	TRBJ2-1	NA	CASSLGLRVDNEQFF	TGCGCCAGCAGCTTGGGGTTGAGAGTAGACAATGAGCAGTTCTTC
NA	TRBV5-5	TRBJ1-2	once	CASSLTDNYGYTF	TGTGCCAGCAGCTTGACAGATAACTATGGCTACACCTTC
TRBD1	TRBV7-9	TRBJ2-3	NA	CASSSRTGGRDTQYF	TGTGCCAGCAGCTCCCGGACAGGGGGTCGAGATACGCAGTATTTT
NA	TRBV15	TRBJ1-2	NA	CATSRSPGANYGYTF	TGTGCCACCAGCAGGAGCCCAGGGGCAAACTATGGCTACACCTTC
TRBD1	TRBV10-3	TRBJ1-6	NA	CAISPGTGGSPLHF	TGTGCCATCAGCCCCGGGACAGGGGGCTCACCCCTCCACTTT
NA	TRBV30	TRBJ1-2	once	CAWSVLGRAGGYTF	TGTGCCTGGAGTGTATTGGGGCGGGCGGGGGGCTACACCTTC
TRBD1	TRBV28	TRBJ2-7	NA	CASSLVGTGIYEQYF	TGTGCCAGCAGTTTAGTTGGGACAGGCATCTACGAGCAGTACTTC
NA	TRBV5-1	TRBJ1-1	NA	CASSLAGDTEAFF	TGCGCCAGCAGCCTGGCGGGGGACACTGAAGCTTTCTTT
NA	TRBV9	TRBJ2-1	NA	CASSVDYTMYNEQFF	TGTGCCAGCAGCGTCGACTACACAATGTACAATGAGCAGTTCTTC
TRBD2	TRBV4-2	TRBJ2-4	NA	CASSQEFSLAGGHF	TGTGCCAGCAGCCAAGAGTTTTCGCTAGCGGGAGGGCACTTC
NA	TRBV10-2	TRBJ1-4	NA	CASSGAGGDNEKLFF	TGCGCCAGCAGTGGGGCGGGTGGGGATAATGAAAAACTGTTTTTT
TRBD1	TRBV3-1/TRBV3-2	TRBJ2-7	NA	CASSAPGTGTVEQYF	TGTGCCAGCAGCGCCCCCGGGACAGGGACTGTCGAGCAGTACTTC
TRBD2	TRBV19	TRBJ2-3	NA	CASSIDILAARGTDTQYF	TGTGCCAGTAGTATAGACATACTAGCGGCAAGAGGCACAGATACGCAGTATTTT
TRBD1	TRBV10-3	TRBJ1-1	few	CAISRDREWTEAFF	TGTGCCATCAGTAGGGACAGGGAGTGGACTGAAGCTTTCTTT
TRBD2	TRBV28	TRBJ2-7	NA	CASSSPTSGGSSYEQYF	TGTGCCAGCAGTTCCCCTACTAGCGGGGGGAGCTCCTACGAGCAGTACTTC
TRBD1	TRBV3-1/TRBV3-2	TRBJ2-6	NA	CASSPRGQHSGANVLTF	TGTGCCAGCAGCCCACGGGGACAGCACTCTGGGGCCAACGTCCTGACTTTC
TRBD2	TRBV10-3	TRBJ2-3	NA	CAISDTSGRAGTDTQYF	TGTGCCATCAGTGATACTAGCGGGAGGGCCGGGACAGATACGCAGTATTTT
TRBD1	TRBV28	TRBJ2-5	few	CASSPGGIETQYF	TGTGCCAGCAGTCCAGGGGGTATTGAGACCCAGTACTTC
TRBD2	TRBV6-6	TRBJ2-7	NA	CASSNLAEVGYEQYF	TGTGCCAGCAGCAATCTAGCGGAGGTTGGGTACGAGCAGTACTTC
TRBD1	TRBV11-2	TRBJ1-1	NA	CASSFPTGGMNTEAFF	TGTGCCAGCAGCTTTCCGACAGGGGGTATGAACACTGAAGCTTTCTTT
TRBD1	TRBV2	TRBJ1-2	once	CASSLQGELEGYTF	TGTGCCAGCAGCCTACAGGGGGAGTTGGAAGGCTACACCTTC
TRBD2	TRBV27	TRBJ2-7	NA	CASSPRLAGGASLSYEQYF	TGTGCCAGCAGTCCTAGATTAGCGGGAGGTGCCAGCCTCTCCTACGAGCAGTACTTC
TRBD1	TRBV28	TRBJ1-6	NA	CASSYPDRGNSPLHF	TGTGCCAGCAGTTATCCAGACAGGGGTAATTCACCCCTCCACTTT
TRBD1	TRBV7-2	TRBJ1-5	NA	CASSHGQGARQPQHF	TGTGCCAGCAGCCACGGACAGGGGGCGCGGCAGCCCCAGCATTTT
NA	TRBV28	TRBJ1-1	once	CAISRTPNTEAFF	TGTGCCATCTCAAGGACACCGAACACTGAAGCTTTCTTT
NA	TRBV12-3/TRBV12-4	TRBJ1-2	NA	CASLDWGVSGYTF	TGTGCCAGCCTAGATTGGGGGGTTTCGGGCTACACCTTC